One and the same sample provided the 10 T cell receptor beta chains below, sequenced in a study of blood T cell repertoires in COVID-19. The data were produced by immunoSEQ multiplex PCR, yet TCRdb's version contains in-frame clones alone and is incomplete. The repertoire has about 530,000 clones, roughly 91% of them found once; the top ten carry 7.5% to 9%. The sample consisted of peripheral blood. The receptors stem from a woman in her forties or fifties with COVID-19, enrolled during active disease.

This chain's CDR3 is CASSPNPGTLSDTQYF. The CDR3, as DNA: TGTGCCAGCAGCCCTAACCCCGGGACTCTGTCAGATACGCAGTATTTT. The chain has TRBV7-3 and TRBJ2-3; perhaps TRBD2 as D (6 bases). Germline V CDR1 and CDR2: SGHTA, FQGTGA. The CDR3 is made up of 16 amino acids. V was shortened by 5 bases and J by 4 bases, with 19 bases between the two germline ends.

This clone came up once. The chain recombines TRBV7-6 with TRBJ1-1; the match to TRBD1 covers 7 bases. The V gene end was trimmed by 5 bases and the J gene end by 1 base; junction bases not matched to a gene: 4. The germline CDR1 and CDR2 sequences are SGHVS and FNYEAQ. The CDR3 loop spans 14 amino acids. CDR3 loop: CASSPRTGNTEAFF. DNA of the CDR3: TGTGCCAGCAGCCCTCGGACAGGGAACACTGAAGCTTTCTTT. Based on the CDR3 plus reference TRBV7-6 and TRBJ1-1, the full variable domain is GAGVSQSPRYKVTKRGQDVALRCDPISGHVSLYWYRQALGQGPEFLTYFNYEAQQDKSGLPNDRFSAERPEGSISTLTIQRTEQRDSAMYRCASSPRTGNTEAFFGQGTRLTVV.

This clone was seen a single time. The V gene is TRBV19, the J gene TRBJ1-6, with unresolved D. Germline V lookup: CDR1 LNHDA, CDR2 SQIVND (reference sequence). This CDR3 spans 12 amino acids. V lost 5 bases to trimming and J lost 7 bases, with 6 bases between them. The CDR3 loop reads CASSLRNSPLHF. CDR3 bases: TGTGCCAGTAGTTTGAGGAATTCACCCCTCCACTTT.

Regarding this clone: This sample also contains other DNA sequences that code for the same CDR3. The V and J genes are TRBV19 and TRBJ1-3, with D hard to call. Germline assignment: CDR1 LNHDA and CDR2 SQIVND (reference sequence). V gave up 6 bases and J gave up 4 bases, with 4 bases separating them. This CDR3 has 11 residues. The CDR3 protein is CASSLGNTIYF. The CDR3 coding sequence is TGTGCCAGTAGCCTCGGAAACACCATATATTTT.

The rearrangement links TRBV5-1 to TRBJ1-6, with D possibly TRBD1 on 6 matching bases. The germline V gene has CDR1 SGHRS and CDR2 YFSETQ. This CDR3 is built from 14 residues. Trimming cost V 5 bases and J 6 bases, with 12 bases left between them. The DNA of the CDR3 is TGCGCCAGCAGGACCGGGACACCTAATTCACCCCTCCACTTT. Protein product: CASRTGTPNSPLHF.

This chain joins TRBV28 and TRBJ2-1; 7 bases fit TRBD2. The CDR3 has 13 amino acids. The germline V gene encodes CDR1 MDHEN and CDR2 SYDVKM. The V segment lost 10 bases and the J segment 3 bases; nucleotides outside the gene matches: 6. As DNA, the CDR3 is TGTGCCACCCAAGGGGAGGGCTACAATGAGCAGTTCTTC. Translation: CATQGEGYNEQFF.

The rearrangement uses TRBV7-3 and TRBJ1-1; TRBD1 matches 7 bases. Germline V gene sequence: CDR1 SGHTA, CDR2 FQGTGA. This CDR3 comprises 14 residues. V lost 5 bases and J lost 4; bases outside the gene matches: 7. The CDR3 DNA is TGTGCCAGCAGCCTTACAGGGGTTCTCACTGAAGCTTTCTTT. Protein sequence: CASSLTGVLTEAFF.

The V and J genes are TRBV19 and TRBJ2-6; perhaps TRBD1 as D (6 bases). Trimming took 4 bases from V and 0 from J, leaving 10 bases between them. This CDR3 is 16 amino acids long. Germline CDR1 LNHDA, CDR2 SQIVND (reference sequence). The CDR3: CASSNEGGSGANVLTF. DNA of the CDR3: TGTGCCAGTAGTAACGAAGGGGGCTCTGGGGCCAACGTCCTGACTTTC.

The rearrangement links TRBV6-5 to TRBJ1-1; TRBD1 matches at 7 bases. Germline V lookup: CDR1 MNHEY, CDR2 SVGAGI. The CDR3 sequence is 13 residues long. V shed 6 bases and J 5 bases; nucleotides not matched to a gene: 6. This CDR3 reads CASRSPGGTEAFF. The CDR3 bases are TGTGCCAGCAGAAGTCCAGGGGGGACTGAAGCTTTCTTT.

The V and J genes are TRBV19 and TRBJ2-2; D is possibly TRBD1 (7 bases). Trimming stripped 6 bases from V and 0 bases from J, with 11 bases between. Germline CDR1 is LNHDA and CDR2 is SQIVND (reference sequence). There are 15 residues in the CDR3. DNA of the CDR3: TGTGCCAGTAGATGGAGGGGGCCGAACACCGGGGAGCTGTTTTTT. The encoded protein is CASRWRGPNTGELFF.